The 8 T cell receptor beta chains below all came from one sample that was sequenced in a study of cytomegalovirus exposure and HLA in healthy donors. 13 Jbeta primers and 60 Vbeta primers were used for the PCR. Method: immunoSEQ multiplex PCR; TCRdb's copy keeps in-frame clones and lacks some. The data show 150,000 to 200,000 clones, 84% seen once. Sequencing was done on a sample of PBMCs. The origin of the receptors is a boy aged 2-15 years in good health and CMV-seronegative.

The chain uses TRBV10-3 and TRBJ2-1; a possible D gene is TRBD2 (5 bases). The ends were cut back, 6 bases at V and 7 bases at J, with 16 bases in the middle. Germline CDR1 and CDR2: ENHRY and SYGVKD. The CDR3 totals 14 residues. CDR3 sequence (DNA): TGTGCCATCAGGACGGGGTTGAGTAGGAATGAGCAGTTCTTC. Translating gives CAIRTGLSRNEQFF.

The V gene is TRBV7-9, the J gene TRBJ1-2; tentative D call: TRBD1 (6 bases). In germline, CDR1 is SEHNR, CDR2 FQNEAQ (reference sequence). Trimming shortened V by 3 bases and J by 6 bases, and 20 bases separated the two germline ends. This CDR3 region has 16 residues. CDR3: CASSFGPVGQSNGYTF. The CDR3 nucleotides read TGTGCCAGCAGCTTTGGTCCGGTTGGACAGTCAAATGGCTACACCTTC. The full variable domain, with the rest looked up from reference TRBV7-9 and TRBJ1-2, is DTGVSQNPRHKITKRGQNVTFRCDPISEHNRLYWYRQTLGQGPEFLTYFQNEAQLEKSRLLSDRFSAERPKGSFSTLEIQRTEQGDSAMYLCASSFGPVGQSNGYTFGSGTRLTVV.

The V gene is TRBV27, the J gene TRBJ2-3, with 9 bases matching TRBD1. CDR1 MNHEY and CDR2 SMNVEV come from the germline V gene (reference sequence). CDR3 length: 19 amino acids. With V trimmed by 6 bases and J by 0 bases, 16 bases remained unmatched. The CDR3 DNA follows: TGTGCCAGCAGACGGACAGGGGTAGTTAAGCGGCCTAGCACAGATACGCAGTATTTT. Its translation is CASRRTGVVKRPSTDTQYF.

The chain couples TRBV7-2 to TRBJ2-5; weak D call: TRBD1 (6 bases). Trimming shortened V by 5 bases and J by 5 bases, and 15 bases separated the two germline ends. The CDR3 is 14 residues long. The germline CDR1 and CDR2 sequences are SGHTA and FQGNSA. CDR3 in DNA: TGTGCCAGCAGCCCGAGGGTTCAGGGGGAGACCCAGTACTTC. Translating gives CASSPRVQGETQYF.

The sample holds one count of this clone. This chain connects TRBV5-4 to TRBJ2-1, with 7 bases identical to TRBD2. CDR1 is SGHNT, CDR2 YYREEE, per germline (reference sequence). Trimming removed 0 bases from V and 5 bases from J; junction bases left unmatched: 2. The CDR3 extends over 14 amino acids. This chain's CDR3 is CASSLDLADNEQFF. CDR3 nucleotide sequence: TGTGCCAGCAGCTTGGACCTAGCGGACAATGAGCAGTTCTTC.

The CDR3 is CAWRLAGDTQYF. CDR3 nucleotides: TGTGCCTGGAGGCTAGCAGGTGATACGCAGTATTTT. This chain uses TRBV30 with TRBJ2-3, with D possibly being TRBD2 (5 bases). Trimming cost V 3 bases and J 6 bases, with 10 bases left between them. The CDR3 covers 12 residues. CDR1 and CDR2 (germline): GTSNPN, SVGIG (reference sequence).

The chain has TRBV6-5 and TRBJ1-1, with D maybe TRBD1 (5 bases). Trimming removed 6 bases at V and 4 bases at J, with 18 bases between. This CDR3 region has 15 residues. The germline CDR1 and CDR2 sequences are MNHEY and SVGAGI. In DNA form, the CDR3 reads TGTGCCAGCAGATACACAGGCCACGGTGGCACTGAAGCTTTCTTT. Translating it yields CASRYTGHGGTEAFF.

The CDR3 nucleotides are TGTGCCAGTAGTATTTATTCAGGGGACCAAGAGACCCAGTACTTC. Translating gives CASSIYSGDQETQYF. The chain links TRBV19 to TRBJ2-5; possible D gene TRBD1, 6 bases. Trimming shortened V by 3 bases and J by 0 bases, and 11 bases separated the two germline ends. This CDR3 spans 15 amino acids. The V gene's germline CDR1 is LNHDA and CDR2 SQIVND (reference sequence).